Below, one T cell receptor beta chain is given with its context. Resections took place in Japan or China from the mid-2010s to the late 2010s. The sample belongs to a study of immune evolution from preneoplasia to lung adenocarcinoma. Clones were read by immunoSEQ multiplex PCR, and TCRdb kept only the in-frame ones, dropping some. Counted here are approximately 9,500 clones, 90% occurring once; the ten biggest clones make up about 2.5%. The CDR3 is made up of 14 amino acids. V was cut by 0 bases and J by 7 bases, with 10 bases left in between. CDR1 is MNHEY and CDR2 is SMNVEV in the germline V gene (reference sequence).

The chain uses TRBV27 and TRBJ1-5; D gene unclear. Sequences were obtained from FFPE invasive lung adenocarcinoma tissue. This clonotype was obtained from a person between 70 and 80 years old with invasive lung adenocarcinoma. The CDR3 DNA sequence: TGTGCCAGCAGTTTATCGGGGTTCTGGCAGCCCCAGCATTTT. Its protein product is CASSLSGFWQPQHF.